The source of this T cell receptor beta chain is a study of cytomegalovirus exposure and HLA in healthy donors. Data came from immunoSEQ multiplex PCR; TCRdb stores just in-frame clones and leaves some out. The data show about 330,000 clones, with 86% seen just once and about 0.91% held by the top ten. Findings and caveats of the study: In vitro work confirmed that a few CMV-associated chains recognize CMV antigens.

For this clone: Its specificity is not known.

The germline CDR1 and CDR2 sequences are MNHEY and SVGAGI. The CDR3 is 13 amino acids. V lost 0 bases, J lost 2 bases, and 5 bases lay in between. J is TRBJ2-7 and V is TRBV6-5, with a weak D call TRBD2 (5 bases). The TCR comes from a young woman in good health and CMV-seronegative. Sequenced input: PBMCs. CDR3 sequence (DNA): TGTGCCAGCAGTTACTCGACTACCTACGAGCAGTACTTC. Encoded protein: CASSYSTTYEQYF.